The 11 T cell receptor beta chains below were found in one sample sequenced in a study of blood T cell repertoires in COVID-19. TCRdb keeps only in-frame clones here, not all; method: immunoSEQ multiplex PCR. Here the sample spans around 60,000 clones, around four fifths being singletons. The sequenced material came from peripheral blood. These receptors were taken from a man between 65 and 80 years old with acute or convalescent COVID-19.

Only a few counts were recorded for this clone. This chain links TRBV19 with TRBJ2-7, with D possibly being TRBD2 (7 bases). The germline V gene has CDR1 LNHDA and CDR2 SQIVND (reference sequence). Trimming cost V 1 base and J 3 bases, with 10 bases left between them. This CDR3 comprises 14 residues. The CDR3 DNA is TGTGCCAGTAGTATAGCGGGGGGCAACTACGAGCAGTACTTC. Translation: CASSIAGGNYEQYF.

This sequence joins TRBV19 and TRBJ2-3; D perhaps matches TRBD1 (6 bases). This CDR3 has 15 amino acids. Per the germline V gene, CDR1 is LNHDA and CDR2 is SQIVND (reference sequence). V lost 11 bases to trimming and J lost 0 bases, with 18 bases between them. As DNA, the CDR3 is TGTGCCGGCACTTCCGGGACACCTAGCACAGATACGCAGTATTTT. It codes for CAGTSGTPSTDTQYF.

Here the CDR3 DNA reads TGTGCCAGCAGCTTACGGACCAGCGGGGGAAGGGCAGATACGCAGTATTTT. Residues: CASSLRTSGGRADTQYF. The chain is built from TRBV11-2 and TRBJ2-3, with TRBD2 identical over 8 bases. Germline V CDR1 and CDR2: SGHAT, FQNNGV. The CDR3 has 17 amino acids. With V trimmed by 2 bases and J by 4 bases, 11 bases remained unmatched.

The CDR3 reads CASSSFTGELFF. The CDR3, as DNA: TGTGCCAGCAGCTCATTCACCGGGGAGCTGTTTTTT. V and J are TRBV7-9 and TRBJ2-2; D is unclear. Between the trimmed V and J ends, which lost 4 bases and 4 bases, there was a span of 4 bases. In germline, CDR1 is SEHNR, CDR2 FQNEAQ (reference sequence). This CDR3 comprises 12 residues.

V usage is TRBV3-1 (or the pseudogene TRBV3-2) and J usage is TRBJ2-3; 14 bases map to TRBD2. Germline V gives CDR1 LGHDT, CDR2 YNNKEL (reference sequence). This CDR3 contains 17 residues. Losses at the gene ends were 4 bases for V and 3 bases for J; bases not matched to a gene: 6. This CDR3 reads CASSRLGLAGVTDTQYF. Here the CDR3 DNA reads TGTGCCAGCAGCCGCCTGGGACTAGCGGGGGTAACAGATACGCAGTATTTT.

The chain recombines TRBV2 with TRBJ1-2; 10 bases map to TRBD1. With 8 bases clipped from V and 5 bases from J, the junction kept 5 bases outside the gene matches. Germline V gene data show CDR1 as SNHLY and CDR2 as FYNNEI. This CDR3 is built from 13 residues. The DNA of the CDR3 is TGTGCCAGCCGGGACAGGGGCAAGTATGGCTACACCTTC. Translated: CASRDRGKYGYTF.

V usage is TRBV3-1 (or the pseudogene TRBV3-2) and J usage is TRBJ2-3, with unresolved D. Germline lookup yields CDR1 LGHDT and CDR2 YNNKEL (reference sequence). The CDR3 has 18 amino acids. V was shortened by 4 bases and J by 4 bases, with 24 bases between the two germline ends. The CDR3 loop is CASSPYLLRLEDPDTQYF. CDR3 DNA: TGTGCCAGCAGCCCCTACCTGCTGCGACTCGAAGATCCAGATACGCAGTATTTT.

The V gene is TRBV5-1, the J gene TRBJ2-3, with D possibly TRBD1 on 5 matching bases. The CDR3 extends over 14 amino acids. V was shortened by 2 bases and J by 3 bases, with 10 bases between the two germline ends. Germline assignment: CDR1 SGHRS and CDR2 YFSETQ. This CDR3 reads CASSFQGLTDTQYF. As DNA, the CDR3 is TGCGCCAGCAGCTTCCAGGGTCTTACAGATACGCAGTATTTT. The whole variable domain, remainder taken from reference TRBV5-1 and TRBJ2-3, is KAGVTQTPRYLIKTRGQQVTLSCSPISGHRSVSWYQQTPGQGLQFLFEYFSETQRNKGNFPGRFSGRQFSNSRSEMNVSTLELGDSALYLCASSFQGLTDTQYFGPGTRLTVL.

J is TRBJ1-4 and V is TRBV7-9, with D perhaps matching TRBD1 (6 bases). Germline V gives CDR1 SEHNR, CDR2 FQNEAQ (reference sequence). The CDR3 sequence is 12 residues long. V lost 3 bases to trimming and J lost 8 bases, with 7 bases between them. CDR3 residues: CASSFQGEKLFF. The CDR3 coding sequence is TGTGCCAGCAGCTTTCAGGGGGAAAAACTGTTTTTT.

The J gene is TRBJ2-7, the V gene TRBV10-3; a possible D gene is TRBD1 (6 bases). The CDR3 length is 13 residues. In germline, CDR1 is ENHRY, CDR2 SYGVKD. The V and J ends lost 6 bases and 0 bases respectively, with 9 bases between them. For the CDR3, the DNA is TGTGCCATCAGCCAGGACAGCTCCTACGAGCAGTACTTC. Translating it yields CAISQDSSYEQYF.

The rearrangement uses TRBV2 and TRBJ2-5; D perhaps matches TRBD1 (5 bases). Trimming took 5 bases from V and 2 from J, leaving 9 bases between them. The length of the CDR3 is 13 residues. The germline V gene encodes CDR1 SNHLY and CDR2 FYNNEI. As DNA, the CDR3 is TGTGCCAGCAGTCCCGACAGTCAAGAGACCCAGTACTTC. As protein: CASSPDSQETQYF.